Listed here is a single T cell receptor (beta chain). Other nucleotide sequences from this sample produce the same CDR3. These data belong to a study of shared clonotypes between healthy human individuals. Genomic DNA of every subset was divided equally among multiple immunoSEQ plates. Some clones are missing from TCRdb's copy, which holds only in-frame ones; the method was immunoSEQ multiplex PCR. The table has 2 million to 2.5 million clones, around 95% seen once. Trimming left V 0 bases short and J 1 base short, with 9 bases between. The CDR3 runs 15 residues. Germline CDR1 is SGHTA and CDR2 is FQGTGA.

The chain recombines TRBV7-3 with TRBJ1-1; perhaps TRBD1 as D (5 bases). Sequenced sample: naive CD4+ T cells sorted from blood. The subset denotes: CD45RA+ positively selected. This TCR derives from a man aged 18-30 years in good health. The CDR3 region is CASSLTPGGNTEAFF. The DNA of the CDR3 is TGTGCCAGCAGCTTAACGCCGGGGGGGAACACTGAAGCTTTCTTT.